The 5 T cell receptor beta chains reported below all come from one sample, sequenced in a study of blood T cells in healthy people across ages (dated by TCRdb to the mid-2010s). Preparation of the library involved 5' RACE. The instrument was an Illumina HiSeq 2500. A second PCR of 7 to 11 cycles was run with a J-beta primer mix and a sample-barcoded 5' primer. Clones were called with MiXCR by TCRdb after fastp trimmed the public reads at Q25, and only in-frame beta chains were retained. Entries are consolidated by CDR3 protein sequence, retaining the most common genes and DNA. This sample comprises hundreds of thousands of distinct CDR3 sequences, around 49% of them detected only once. The ten largest account for 25% to 35% of the sample. The sample comprised blood. Source of these receptors: a woman aged 55-70 years in good health.

The chain's CDR3 is CAWSAKGAPLPNEQFF. CDR3 nucleotide sequence: TGTGCCTGGAGTGCCAAGGGGGCCCCGTTGCCCAATGAGCAGTTCTTC. V is TRBV30 and J is TRBJ2-1; the match to TRBD1 covers 7 bases. From germline, CDR1 is GTSNPN and CDR2 SVGIG (reference sequence). CDR3 length: 16 amino acids. With V trimmed by 1 base and J by 6 bases, 12 bases remained unmatched.

This rearrangement joins TRBV7-2 to TRBJ2-7; weak D call: TRBD1 (7 bases). CDR3 length: 13 residues. CDR1 and CDR2 from the germline V gene are SGHTA and FQGNSA. The germline V and J ends were trimmed by 5 bases and 4 bases, with 12 bases remaining between them. CDR3 amino acids: CASSRGTAYEQYF. The CDR3 DNA is TGTGCCAGCAGCCGCGGGACAGCATACGAGCAGTACTTC.

This clonotype has more than one count but fewer than ten. The rearrangement uses TRBV7-9 and TRBJ2-7; no firm D call. The CDR3 is 12 amino acids. The germline V and J ends were trimmed by 6 bases and 7 bases, with 13 bases remaining between them. CDR1 SEHNR and CDR2 FQNEAQ come from the germline V gene (reference sequence). In DNA form, the CDR3 reads TGTGCCAGCAGTTTGACCCCATTAGAGCAGTACTTC. This encodes CASSLTPLEQYF.

The rearrangement uses TRBV24-1 and TRBJ2-4; TRBD2 might be the D (6 bases). TRBJ2-7 explains the end of the DNA better; the J call may be wrong. The germline CDR1 and CDR2 sequences are KGHDR and SFDVKD. This CDR3 has 14 amino acids. The CDR3 here is CATSGGKRVDEQYF. Here the CDR3 DNA reads TGTGCCACCAGTGGTGGGAAGCGGGTTGACGAGCAGTACTTC.

A few counts support this clonotype. The chain combines TRBV27 with TRBJ2-7; tentative D call: TRBD1 (6 bases). The germline V gene has CDR1 MNHEY and CDR2 SMNVEV (reference sequence). This CDR3 region has 12 residues. Trimming removed 8 bases from V and 2 bases from J, with 10 bases in between. CDR3 coding DNA: TGTGCCAGCTGGGACATCCCCTACGAGCAGTACTTC. Translation gives CASWDIPYEQYF.